This T cell receptor beta chain was retrieved from a study of blood T cell repertoires in COVID-19. Study-level background: Italy, Spain and the United States were the sources of the convalescent and acute COVID-19 samples. The analysed material was cDNA or gDNA that came from T cells, B-cell-depleted T cells, or PBMCs.

Original methodology: How many nucleated cells were present was estimated from reference gene primer amplification. Produced via immunoSEQ multiplex PCR; TCRdb's table is partial and in-frame only. V and J calls plus clone size are reproduced from that table; the DNA served to infer D and trimming. This table has tens of thousands of clones, 89% appearing once. V lost 2 bases, J lost 3 bases, and 13 bases lay in between. CDR1 SEHNR and CDR2 FQNEAQ come from the germline V gene (reference sequence). The CDR3 contains 15 residues. The clonotype was recovered from a woman in her forties or fifties with active COVID-19. The sample was peripheral blood. The gene calls are TRBV7-9 and TRBJ1-1; possibly TRBD1 for D (5 bases). The CDR3 DNA sequence: TGTGCCAGCAGCTTATTTGGCCAGGGTTACACTGAAGCTTTCTTT. The encoded protein is CASSLFGQGYTEAFF. Full variable domain (outside the CDR3, taken from reference TRBV7-9 and TRBJ1-1): DTGVSQNPRHKITKRGQNVTFRCDPISEHNRLYWYRQTLGQGPEFLTYFQNEAQLEKSRLLSDRFSAERPKGSFSTLEIQRTEQGDSAMYLCASSLFGQGYTEAFFGQGTRLTVV.